A single sample gave rise to the 15 T cell receptor beta chains below, sequenced in a study of cytomegalovirus exposure and HLA in healthy donors. The primer mix had 60 Vbeta and 13 Jbeta primers. Measured with immunoSEQ multiplex PCR; TCRdb has only the in-frame clones, and not every one. Here the sample spans 100,000 to 150,000 clones, roughly 78% being singletons. The material sequenced was PBMCs. These receptors came from a man aged 25 to 45 in good health and CMV-seropositive.

The sample holds one count of this clone. This chain uses TRBV27 with TRBJ2-5; 9 bases align to TRBD2. Germline CDR1 and CDR2: MNHEY and SMNVEV (reference sequence). With V trimmed by 2 bases and J by 4 bases, 5 bases remained unmatched. The CDR3 contains 15 residues. The DNA for the CDR3 is TGTGCCAGCAGTTTAGGCGGGAGGGCCTTAGAGACCCAGTACTTC. Translating gives CASSLGGRALETQYF.

This clone was seen a single time. This rearrangement joins TRBV5-4 to TRBJ1-3, with D perhaps TRBD1 (6 bases). Trimming shortened V by 5 bases and J by 1 base, and 10 bases separated the two germline ends. Germline CDR1 is SGHNT and CDR2 is YYREEE (reference sequence). There are 14 residues in the CDR3. CDR3 bases: TGTGCCAGCAGTCTGGACAGTTCTGGAAACACCATATATTTT. It specifies CASSLDSSGNTIYF.

This chain links TRBV21-1 with TRBJ1-1; no DNA check was done on the table's D call, TRBD1. TRBV21-1 has pseudogene status. The CDR3 consists of 17 residues. CDR3: CASSKEAGGALDTEAFF. The DNA of the CDR3 is TGTGCCAGCAGCAAGGAAGCAGGGGGCGCCTTAGACACTGAAGCTTTCTTT.

This clone appeared once. The chain combines TRBV5-6 with TRBJ2-1; 12 bases line up with TRBD2. The V and J ends lost 6 bases and 9 bases, in that order; junction bases with no gene match: 7. Germline CDR1 SGHDT, CDR2 YYEEEE. The CDR3 loop spans 14 amino acids. The CDR3 region is CASIRGLAGREQFF. In DNA form, the CDR3 reads TGTGCCAGCATTAGAGGACTAGCGGGACGTGAGCAGTTCTTC.

The V and J genes are TRBV7-9 and TRBJ2-3, with a possible D match to TRBD2 (5 bases). V dropped 5 bases and J dropped 3 bases, with 12 bases sitting between them. Germline-derived CDR1 and CDR2 are SEHNR and FQNEAQ (reference sequence). This CDR3 spans 14 amino acids. The CDR3 loop reads CASSPTAATDTQYF. The CDR3 coding sequence is TGTGCCAGCAGCCCCACAGCGGCAACAGATACGCAGTATTTT.

There are a few counts of this clone. The chain employs TRBV28 and TRBJ2-7, with unresolved D. The CDR3 runs to 11 residues. The germline gives CDR1 MDHEN, CDR2 SYDVKM. V lost 4 bases and J 3 bases, leaving 4 bases between the germline ends. CDR3 region: CASSSNYEQYF. The CDR3 DNA reads TGTGCCAGCAGTTCCAACTACGAGCAGTACTTC.

The V call is TRBV11-2, the J call TRBJ2-1, with 7 bases lining up with TRBD2. The CDR3 covers 14 residues. With V trimmed by 4 bases and J by 5 bases, 5 bases remained unmatched. Germline assignment: CDR1 SGHAT and CDR2 FQNNGV. CDR3 nucleotides: TGTGCCAGCAGCTCCTTCCGGGGGGACAATGAGCAGTTCTTC. It encodes CASSSFRGDNEQFF.

This chain's CDR3 is CAWSGYSGIASFYEQYF. CDR3 nucleotides: TGTGCCTGGAGTGGGTATAGCGGGATAGCGAGCTTCTACGAGCAGTACTTC. V and J are TRBV30 and TRBJ2-7, with TRBD2 matching 8 bases. V trimming: 1 base; J trimming: 3 bases; junction bases outside the gene matches: 14. The CDR3 has 17 residues. CDR1 is GTSNPN and CDR2 is SVGIG in the germline V gene (reference sequence).

The chain carries TRBV11-2 and TRBJ2-1; 7 bases are shared with TRBD2. The germline gives CDR1 SGHAT, CDR2 FQNNGV. The CDR3 totals 15 residues. V gave up 1 base and J gave up 6 bases; unmatched junction bases: 6. The DNA of the CDR3 is TGTGCCAGCAGCTTAGGCGGGAGCCCCCTCAATGAGCAGTTCTTC. Residues: CASSLGGSPLNEQFF.

The DNA for the CDR3 is TGTGCCAGCAGCCCCGGGAGGCGAAGAGGGCAAGAGACCCAGTACTTC. Protein: CASSPGRRRGQETQYF. The V call is TRBV5-8, the J call TRBJ2-5, with 7 bases that match TRBD2. Germline loops: CDR1 SGHTS, CDR2 YDEGEE. With 4 bases clipped from V and 2 bases from J, the junction kept 11 bases outside the gene matches. The CDR3 sequence is 16 residues long.

Only a few counts were recorded for this clone. This chain connects TRBV7-2 to TRBJ2-7; 7 nucleotides agree with TRBD2. The CDR3 totals 14 residues. J was trimmed by 7 bases and V by 5 bases; bases with no gene match: 11. CDR1 is SGHTA, CDR2 FQGNSA, per germline. The CDR3 sequence: CASSDSGWVEEQYF. CDR3 coding DNA: TGTGCCAGCAGCGATAGCGGGTGGGTGGAGGAGCAGTACTTC.

The chain uses TRBV19 and TRBJ2-1; 8 nucleotides match TRBD2. After removal of 2 bases from V and 5 bases from J, the junction contained 5 bases not matched to a gene. The germline gives CDR1 LNHDA, CDR2 SQIVND (reference sequence). The CDR3 is 15 amino acids. The CDR3 DNA follows: TGTGCCAGTAGTATACCGGGAGGGAGCAACAATGAGCAGTTCTTC. Protein sequence: CASSIPGGSNNEQFF.

V usage is TRBV11-3 and J usage is TRBJ1-1, with 8 bases that match TRBD1. V trimming: 5 bases; J trimming: 4 bases; junction bases outside the gene matches: 6. CDR1 and CDR2 from the germline V gene are SGHNT and YENEEA. The CDR3 totals 14 residues. CDR3 amino acids: CASSPGGAGTEAFF. The CDR3 DNA is TGTGCCAGCAGCCCAGGGGGCGCGGGCACTGAAGCTTTCTTT.

The V and J genes are TRBV5-5 and TRBJ1-2; 7 bases map to TRBD1. Germline V gene lookup returns CDR1 SGHKS and CDR2 YYEKEE (reference sequence). The trim removed 3 bases at V and 6 bases at J, leaving 8 bases unmatched. The CDR3 has 14 amino acids. CDR3 loop: CASSSDRAVNGYTF. The CDR3 nucleotides read TGTGCCAGCAGCTCCGACAGGGCGGTCAATGGCTACACCTTC.

The rearrangement links TRBV15 to TRBJ2-1, with TRBD1 as a possible D gene (6 bases). Germline V gene lookup returns CDR1 LNHNV and CDR2 YYDKDF (reference sequence). CDR3 size: 12 residues. The V end lost 7 bases, the J end lost 10 bases, and 14 bases lay between the germline ends. The CDR3 DNA sequence: TGTGCCACCACCCAGGCGAGGGGGGAGCAGTTCTTC. Protein: CATTQARGEQFF.